This TCR beta chain emerged from a study of shared clonotypes between healthy human individuals. Study-wide results and limits: Represented diversity (both genetic and exposure-history) was limited by the small number of donors.

A remark on this clone: Its antigen is undetermined.

Clones were sequenced by immunoSEQ multiplex PCR, and TCRdb holds only the in-frame ones, with some missing. The sample lists approximately 1.5 million clones; 95% to 99% were seen once. The CDR3 sequence is 17 residues long. CDR1 and CDR2 (germline): SQVTM, ANQGSEA. Trimming removed 4 bases from V and 3 bases from J, with 25 bases in between. The rearrangement uses TRBV29-1 and TRBJ2-7; D is unresolved. The sample comprised naive CD4+ T cells sorted from blood. Subset specified: CD45RA+ positively selected. This TCR came from a man aged 30-40 years in good health. CDR3: CSVVLFGPRSPLYEQYF. The CDR3 coding sequence is TGCAGCGTTGTACTTTTTGGACCAAGGTCGCCTCTCTACGAGCAGTACTTC.